The following is a T cell receptor (beta chain) sequence with its context. This record comes from a study of blood T cell repertoires in COVID-19. In germline, CDR1 is MNHEY, CDR2 SVGAGI. The CDR3 extends over 12 amino acids. V lost 2 bases and J 8 bases, leaving 10 bases between the germline ends. Assay used: immunoSEQ multiplex PCR; TCRdb lists only in-frame clones, some missing. The sample holds hundreds of thousands of clones, just over 85% seen once. The chain employs TRBV6-5 and TRBJ2-7, with D tentatively TRBD1 (5 bases). The source of this sequence is a woman aged 40 to 49 with acute COVID-19. Material for sequencing was PBMCs or T cells enriched from blood (not recorded which). Written as DNA, the CDR3 is TGTGCCAGCAGTTACACCCAGGGAAAGCAGTACTTC. It yields the protein CASSYTQGKQYF.